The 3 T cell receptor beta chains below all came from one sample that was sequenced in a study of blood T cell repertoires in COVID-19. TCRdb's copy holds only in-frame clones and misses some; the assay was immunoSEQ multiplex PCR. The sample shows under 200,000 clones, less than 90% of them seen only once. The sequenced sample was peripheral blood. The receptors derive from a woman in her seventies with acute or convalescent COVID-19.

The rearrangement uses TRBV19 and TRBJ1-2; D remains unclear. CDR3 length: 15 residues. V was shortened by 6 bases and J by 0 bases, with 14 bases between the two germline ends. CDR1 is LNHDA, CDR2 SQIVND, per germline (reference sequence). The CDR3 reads CASRMNDRANYGYTF. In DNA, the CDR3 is TGTGCCAGTAGGATGAACGACCGGGCTAACTATGGCTACACCTTC.

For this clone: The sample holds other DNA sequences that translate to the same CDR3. CDR3 region: CASSFQGTEAFF. The CDR3 DNA follows: TGTGCCAGCAGCTTCCAGGGGACCGAAGCTTTCTTT. The J gene is TRBJ1-1, the V gene TRBV7-9; D perhaps matches TRBD1 (6 bases). Germline V lookup: CDR1 SEHNR, CDR2 FQNEAQ (reference sequence). Trimming took off 3 bases at V and 8 bases at J, with 10 bases between the two ends. This CDR3 region has 12 residues. The full variable domain, completed using reference TRBV7-9 and TRBJ1-1, is DTGVSQNPRHKITKRGQNVTFRCDPISEHNRLYWYRQTLGQGPEFLTYFQNEAQLEKSRLLSDRFSAERPKGSFSTLEIQRTEQGDSAMYLCASSFQGTEAFFGQGTRLTVV.

CDR3 sequence: CASSVAQGNEKLFF. The CDR3 region has the DNA TGTGCCAGCAGCGTAGCACAGGGGAATGAAAAACTGTTTTTT. The V and J genes are TRBV9 and TRBJ1-4; TRBD1 aligns across 7 bases. V shed 0 bases, J shed 5 bases, and the junction held 1 base outside the gene matches. Germline V gene data show CDR1 as SGDLS and CDR2 as YYNGEE. The CDR3 spans 14 residues.